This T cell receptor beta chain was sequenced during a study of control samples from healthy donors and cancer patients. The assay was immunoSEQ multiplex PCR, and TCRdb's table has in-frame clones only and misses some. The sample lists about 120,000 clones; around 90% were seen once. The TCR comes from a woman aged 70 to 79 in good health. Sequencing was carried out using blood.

DNA for the CDR3: TGTGCCAGCAGTGAACAGGGACAGGGTCGAACGCCCCAGCATTTT. Its translation: CASSEQGQGRTPQHF. The chain links TRBV6-1 to TRBJ1-5; 9 nucleotides agree with TRBD1. Per the germline V gene, CDR1 is MNHNS and CDR2 is SASEGT. Trimming removed 2 bases from V and 9 bases from J; junction bases left unmatched: 8. The CDR3 runs 15 residues.